This T cell receptor (beta chain) was sequenced for a study of identical twins. Study-wide results and caveats: Out-of-frame beta chain sequences displayed weaker excess sharing between twins. Abundant beta clonotypes from cord blood bore fewer insertions; memory repertoires lacked this pattern. In drawing conclusions, the study used cross-sectional statistical analysis and did not follow the same donors. Models, which agreed with sharing between unrelated individuals, nonetheless underestimated the out-of-frame TCR alpha sharing seen in monozygotic twins.

Comment on this clonotype: What it binds is not known.

Per germline, CDR1 SQVTM and CDR2 ANQGSEA. The CDR3 contains 12 residues. V lost 5 bases and J 4 bases, leaving 9 bases between the germline ends. TCRdb used MiXCR to reprocess the 5' RACE reads, holding one entry per CDR3 protein. The data hold 350,000 to 600,000 distinct CDR3 sequences, with 12% to 15% observed a single time. These data are also associated with another study on yellow fever vaccine responses in identical twins.

The rearrangement joins TRBV29-1 to TRBJ2-1; weak D call: TRBD1 (6 bases). The clonotype comes from a young woman in good health. Sequencing was done on a sample of CD4+ T cells sorted from blood. The CDR3 DNA follows: TGCAGCGTTTCTGACAGGTACAATGAGCAGTTCTTC. It encodes CSVSDRYNEQFF.